These 18 T cell receptor beta chains were sequenced from one sample in a study of blood T cells in healthy people across ages (dated by TCRdb to between 2015 and 2017). Libraries were built with 5' RACE. This sample was sequenced with an Illumina HiSeq 2500. A second about 7 to 12 cycle PCR used a sample-barcoded 5' primer and a J-beta primer mix. TCRdb trimmed the raw reads at Q25, called clones with MiXCR and kept productive beta chains. Rows merge per CDR3 protein into single entries with the most common DNA and genes. The sample has some 1.4 million distinct CDR3 sequences on record, around two fifths of them singletons. In total, the top ten clones hold 7.9% of the sample. The specimen sequenced was blood. The receptors derive from a woman between 18 and 30 years old in good health.

The chain recombines TRBV14 with TRBJ1-4; D remains unclear. The germline CDR1 and CDR2 sequences are SGHDN and FVKESK. This CDR3 region has 16 residues. V lost 4 bases, J lost 7 bases, and 19 bases lay in between. CDR3 in DNA: TGTGCCAGCAGCCCACGGTGGGGTCTGGGGAGTGAAAAACTGTTTTTT. Its protein is CASSPRWGLGSEKLFF.

As DNA, the CDR3 is TGTGCCAGCAGCTTAATCCCTCAGAACTATGGCTACACCTTC. Translating gives CASSLIPQNYGYTF. The chain recombines TRBV7-3 with TRBJ1-2; no reliable D call. Germline CDR1 and CDR2: SGHTA and FQGTGA. V was shortened by 1 base and J by 2 bases, with 8 bases between the two germline ends. This CDR3 is 14 amino acids long. Supplemented by reference TRBV7-3 and TRBJ1-2, the full variable domain reads GAGVSQTPSNKVTEKGKYVELRCDPISGHTALYWYRQSLGQGPEFLIYFQGTGAADDSGLPNDRFFAVRPEGSVSTLKIQRTERGDSAVYLCASSLIPQNYGYTFGSGTRLTVV.

The V call is TRBV21-1, the J call TRBJ2-1; TRBD1, the table's D call, was not compared with the DNA. TRBV21-1 corresponds to a pseudogene. This CDR3 comprises 17 residues. CDR3 sequence (DNA): TGTGCCAGCCCCAACAGGTATAGAAGGAGCTCCTACAATGAGCAGTTCTTC. Translation gives CASPNRYRRSSYNEQFF.

The chain carries TRBV12-3 or TRBV12-4 and TRBJ2-1; a possible D gene is TRBD2 (6 bases). The CDR3 consists of 15 residues. V lost 0 bases and J lost 10, with 16 bases in between. The chain's CDR3 is CASSLAVARGYEQFF. CDR3 DNA sequence: TGTGCCAGCAGTTTAGCGGTTGCGCGGGGCTACGAGCAGTTCTTC.

The V and J genes are TRBV20-1 and TRBJ2-1; 14 bases align to TRBD2. This CDR3 contains 13 residues. The V segment lost 6 bases and the J segment 8 bases; nucleotides outside the gene matches: 3. Per the germline V gene, CDR1 is DFQATT and CDR2 is SNEGSKA (reference sequence). The CDR3 DNA sequence: TGCAGTGCCGGGACTAGCGGGAGTCATGAGCAGTTCTTC. Its translation is CSAGTSGSHEQFF.

This chain joins TRBV20-1 and TRBJ1-5; 8 nucleotides align to TRBD1. CDR1 DFQATT and CDR2 SNEGSKA come from the germline V gene (reference sequence). Losses at the gene ends were 6 bases for V and 6 bases for J; bases not matched to a gene: 10. This CDR3 region has 14 residues. For the CDR3, the DNA is TGCAGTGCCCGCAGGGGGCGTGGGGGTCAGCCCCAGCATTTT. Translation: CSARRGRGGQPQHF.

V gene TRBV10-3 combines with J gene TRBJ1-3; D might be TRBD1 (6 bases). The CDR3 is 14 residues long. Germline loops: CDR1 ENHRY, CDR2 SYGVKD. V dropped 6 bases and J dropped 0 bases, with 9 bases sitting between them. In DNA, the CDR3 is TGTGCCATCAGGGAGGGGGGCTCTGGAAACACCATATATTTT. This gives the protein CAIREGGSGNTIYF.

The chain couples TRBV2 to TRBJ1-6, with D perhaps TRBD1 (5 bases). This CDR3 spans 13 amino acids. V was clipped by 3 bases and J by 13 bases, with 13 bases between them. Germline values: CDR1 SNHLY, CDR2 FYNNEI. The CDR3 protein is CASSESDRGPLHF. CDR3 nucleotides: TGTGCCAGCAGTGAGTCTGACCGGGGGCCCCTCCACTTT.

The chain links TRBV9 to TRBJ1-5; D may be TRBD1 (5 bases). V lost 0 bases and J lost 3, with 10 bases in between. The CDR3 consists of 15 residues. Germline lookup yields CDR1 SGDLS and CDR2 YYNGEE. For the CDR3, the DNA is TGTGCCAGCAGCGTAGGCTCAGGGCTCAATCAGCCCCAGCATTTT. As protein: CASSVGSGLNQPQHF.

The chain couples TRBV7-2 to TRBJ1-2; 7 bases match TRBD1. With V trimmed by 4 bases and J by 7 bases, 9 bases remained unmatched. Germline CDR1 is SGHTA and CDR2 is FQGNSA. The CDR3 has 14 residues. The CDR3 is CASSSGTGAGGYTF. The CDR3 nucleotides read TGTGCCAGCAGCTCGGGAACAGGGGCGGGTGGCTACACCTTC.

About this clonotype itself: This clone may be a read error of a much larger clone one base away. The V and J genes are TRBV4-1 and TRBJ2-5; 9 bases agree with TRBD1. Judging by the DNA end, TRBJ2-1 fits better; the J call may be wrong. The CDR3 has 15 residues. Germline V gene data show CDR1 as MGHRA and CDR2 as YSYEKL. The CDR3 coding sequence is TGCGCCAGCAGCCAGAACACAGGGGGCTCAGAGACCCAGTTCTTC. It codes for CASSQNTGGSETQFF.

The J gene is TRBJ1-2, the V gene TRBV5-1; D perhaps matches TRBD1 (6 bases). V lost 4 bases and J 5 bases, leaving 18 bases between the germline ends. Germline V CDR1 and CDR2: SGHRS, YFSETQ. The CDR3 covers 15 residues. For the CDR3, the DNA is TGCGCCAGCAGCACAGGGACCCCGGACTTTTATGGCTACACCTTC. Translation: CASSTGTPDFYGYTF.

The chain joins TRBV20-1 to TRBJ2-6; D is perhaps TRBD2 (6 bases). The CDR3 covers 14 residues. Trimming pared 3 bases from V and 1 base from J, leaving 7 bases between. Germline lookup yields CDR1 DFQATT and CDR2 SNEGSKA (reference sequence). The CDR3 sequence: CSAREGSGANVLTF. CDR3 in DNA: TGCAGTGCTAGGGAGGGGTCTGGGGCCAACGTCCTGACTTTC.

V is TRBV21-1 and J is TRBJ2-1; the table calls TRBD2, which could not be checked here. TRBV21-1 has pseudogene status. CDR3 length: 17 amino acids. The CDR3 protein is CASSKGGKRVSYNEQFF. The CDR3 region has the DNA TGTGCCAGCAGCAAAGGGGGAAAGCGGGTATCCTACAATGAGCAGTTCTTC.

The V gene is TRBV20-1, the J gene TRBJ2-4; D gene ambiguous. The V gene's germline CDR1 is DFQATT and CDR2 SNEGSKA (reference sequence). Trimming removed 3 bases at V and 10 bases at J, with 10 bases between. The CDR3 has 11 residues. CDR3 DNA sequence: TGCAGTGCTAGGCCGGATCTTATTCAGTACTTC. It is translated as CSARPDLIQYF.

The CDR3 DNA reads as TGTGCCAGCAGCTGGGAAGGGCCTGAGCAGTTCTTC. It is translated as CASSWEGPEQFF. V usage is TRBV5-5 and J usage is TRBJ2-1; unclear D gene. The V gene's germline CDR1 is SGHKS and CDR2 YYEKEE (reference sequence). The CDR3 is made up of 12 amino acids. V was cut by 3 bases and J by 9 bases, with 10 bases left in between.

This clonotype was counted only a few times. The rearrangement links TRBV5-6 to TRBJ2-7, with TRBD1 matching 7 bases. This CDR3 comprises 15 residues. The trim removed 4 bases at V and 3 bases at J, leaving 10 bases unmatched. The germline V gene has CDR1 SGHDT and CDR2 YYEEEE. In DNA, the CDR3 is TGTGCCAGCAGCGGTACAGGGGCCCCTTTCTACGAGCAGTACTTC. Protein: CASSGTGAPFYEQYF.

This clonotype was counted only a few times. This chain links TRBV9 with TRBJ2-4; 10 bases are a match to TRBD1. The tail of the sequence fits TRBJ2-7 better, so the J call may be wrong. Germline-derived CDR1 and CDR2 are SGDLS and YYNGEE. The CDR3 spans 15 residues. As DNA, the CDR3 is TGTGCCAGCAGCGTAGGGACAGGGGGGCCCTACGAGCAGTACTTC. It codes for CASSVGTGGPYEQYF.